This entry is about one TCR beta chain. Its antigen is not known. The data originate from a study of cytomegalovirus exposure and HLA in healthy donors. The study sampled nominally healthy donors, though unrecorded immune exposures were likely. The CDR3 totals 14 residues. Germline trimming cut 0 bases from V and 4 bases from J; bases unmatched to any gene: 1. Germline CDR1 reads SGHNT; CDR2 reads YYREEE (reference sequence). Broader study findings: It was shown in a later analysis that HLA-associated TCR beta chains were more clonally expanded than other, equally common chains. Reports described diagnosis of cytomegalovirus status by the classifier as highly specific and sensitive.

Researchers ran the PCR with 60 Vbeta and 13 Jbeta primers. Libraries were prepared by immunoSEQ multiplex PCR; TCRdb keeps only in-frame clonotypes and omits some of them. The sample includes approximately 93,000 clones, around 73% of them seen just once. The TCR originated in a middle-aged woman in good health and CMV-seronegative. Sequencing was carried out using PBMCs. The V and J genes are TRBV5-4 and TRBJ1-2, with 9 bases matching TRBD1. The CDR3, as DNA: TGTGCCAGCAGCTTGGAGGACAGGGGCTATGGCTACACCTTC. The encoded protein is CASSLEDRGYGYTF. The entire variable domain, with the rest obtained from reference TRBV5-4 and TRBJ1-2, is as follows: ETGVTQSPTHLIKTRGQQVTLRCSSQSGHNTVSWYQQALGQGPQFIFQYYREEENGRGNFPPRFSGLQFPNYSSELNVNALELDDSALYLCASSLEDRGYGYTFGSGTRLTVV.